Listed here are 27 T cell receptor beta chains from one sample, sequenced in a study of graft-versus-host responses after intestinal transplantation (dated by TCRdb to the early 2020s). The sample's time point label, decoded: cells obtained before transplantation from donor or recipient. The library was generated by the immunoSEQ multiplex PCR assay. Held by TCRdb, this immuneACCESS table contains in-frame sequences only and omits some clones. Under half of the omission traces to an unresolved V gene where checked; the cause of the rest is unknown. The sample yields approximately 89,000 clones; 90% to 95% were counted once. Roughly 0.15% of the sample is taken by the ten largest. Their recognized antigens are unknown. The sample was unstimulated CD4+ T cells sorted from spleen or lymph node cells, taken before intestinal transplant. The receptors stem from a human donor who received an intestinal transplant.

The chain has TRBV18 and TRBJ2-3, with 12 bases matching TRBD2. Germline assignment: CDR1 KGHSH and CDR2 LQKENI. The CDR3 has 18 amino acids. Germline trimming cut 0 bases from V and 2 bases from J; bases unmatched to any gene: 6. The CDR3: CASSPPFRLAGDTDTQYF. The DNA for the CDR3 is TGTGCCAGCTCACCACCTTTTCGACTAGCGGGGGACACAGATACGCAGTATTTT.

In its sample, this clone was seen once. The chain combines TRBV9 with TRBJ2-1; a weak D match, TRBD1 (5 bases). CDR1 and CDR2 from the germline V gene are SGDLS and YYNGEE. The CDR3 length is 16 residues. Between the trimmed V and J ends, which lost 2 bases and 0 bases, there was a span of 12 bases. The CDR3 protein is CASSVLSTGSYNEQFF. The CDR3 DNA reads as TGTGCCAGCAGCGTCCTCAGCACAGGCTCCTACAATGAGCAGTTCTTC.

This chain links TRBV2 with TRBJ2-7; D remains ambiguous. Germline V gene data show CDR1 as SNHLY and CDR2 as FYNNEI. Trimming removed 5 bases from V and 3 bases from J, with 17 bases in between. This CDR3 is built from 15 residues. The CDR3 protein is CASSRPGDLDYEQYF. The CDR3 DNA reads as TGTGCCAGCAGTAGGCCCGGAGACCTCGACTACGAGCAGTACTTC.

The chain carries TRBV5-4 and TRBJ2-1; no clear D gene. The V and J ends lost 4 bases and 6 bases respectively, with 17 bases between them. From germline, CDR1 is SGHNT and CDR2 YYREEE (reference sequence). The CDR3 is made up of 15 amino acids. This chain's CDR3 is CASSSPRHFSNEQFF. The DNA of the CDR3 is TGTGCCAGCAGCAGCCCGAGGCATTTCAGCAATGAGCAGTTCTTC.

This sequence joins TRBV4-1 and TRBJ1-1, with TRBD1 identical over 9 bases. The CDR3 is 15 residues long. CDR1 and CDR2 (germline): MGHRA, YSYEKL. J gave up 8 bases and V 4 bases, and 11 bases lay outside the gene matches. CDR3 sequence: CASSLPGQGRREAFF. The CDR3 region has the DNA TGCGCCAGCAGCCTTCCGGGACAGGGACGTCGGGAAGCTTTCTTT.

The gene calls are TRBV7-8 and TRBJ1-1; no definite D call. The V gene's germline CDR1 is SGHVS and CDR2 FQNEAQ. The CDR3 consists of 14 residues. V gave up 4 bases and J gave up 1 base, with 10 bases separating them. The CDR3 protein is CASSWTRENTEAFF. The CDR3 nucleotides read TGTGCCAGCAGCTGGACTCGGGAGAACACTGAAGCTTTCTTT.

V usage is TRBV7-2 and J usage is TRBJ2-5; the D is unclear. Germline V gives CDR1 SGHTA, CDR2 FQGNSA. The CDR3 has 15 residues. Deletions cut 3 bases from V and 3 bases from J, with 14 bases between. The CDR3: CASSFGTVLEETQYF. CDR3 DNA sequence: TGTGCCAGCAGCTTCGGTACAGTCCTCGAAGAGACCCAGTACTTC.

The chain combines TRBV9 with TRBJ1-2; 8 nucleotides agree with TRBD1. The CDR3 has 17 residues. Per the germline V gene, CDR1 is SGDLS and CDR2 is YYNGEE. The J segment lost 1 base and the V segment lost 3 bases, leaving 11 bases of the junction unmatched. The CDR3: CASSGRRDRQNNYGYTF. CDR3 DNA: TGTGCCAGCAGCGGGAGACGGGACAGGCAAAATAACTATGGCTACACCTTC.

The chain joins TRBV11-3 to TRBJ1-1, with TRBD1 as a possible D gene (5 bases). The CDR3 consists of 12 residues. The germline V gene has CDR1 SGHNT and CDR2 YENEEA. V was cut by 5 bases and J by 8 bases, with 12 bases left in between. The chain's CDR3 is CASSTWTKEAFF. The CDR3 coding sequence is TGTGCCAGCAGCACCTGGACAAAAGAAGCTTTCTTT.

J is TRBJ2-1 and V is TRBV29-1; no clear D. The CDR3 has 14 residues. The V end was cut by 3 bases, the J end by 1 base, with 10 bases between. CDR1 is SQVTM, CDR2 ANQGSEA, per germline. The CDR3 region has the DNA TGCAGCGTTGACTCGGGTCCTTCCTACAATGAGCAGTTCTTC. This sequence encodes CSVDSGPSYNEQFF.

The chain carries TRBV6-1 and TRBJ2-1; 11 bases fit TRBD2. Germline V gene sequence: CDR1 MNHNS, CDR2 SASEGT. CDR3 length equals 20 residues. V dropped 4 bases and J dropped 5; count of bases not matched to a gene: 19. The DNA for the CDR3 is TGTGCCAGCAGTGGGTCTAGGTTGGTAGCGGGAGGGCGGGGCCACAATGAGCAGTTCTTC. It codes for CASSGSRLVAGGRGHNEQFF.

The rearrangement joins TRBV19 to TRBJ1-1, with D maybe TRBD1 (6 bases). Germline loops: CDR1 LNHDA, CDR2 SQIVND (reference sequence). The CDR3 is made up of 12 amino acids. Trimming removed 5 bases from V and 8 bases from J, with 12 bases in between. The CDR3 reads CASSVGQMEAFF. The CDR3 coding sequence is TGTGCCAGTAGTGTAGGACAGATGGAAGCTTTCTTT.

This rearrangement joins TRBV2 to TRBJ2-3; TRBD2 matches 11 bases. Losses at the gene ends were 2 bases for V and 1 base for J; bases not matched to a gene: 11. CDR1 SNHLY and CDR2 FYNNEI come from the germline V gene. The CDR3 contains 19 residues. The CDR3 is CASSERRRLAGLGTDTQYF. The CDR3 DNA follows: TGTGCCAGCAGTGAAAGGAGGAGACTAGCGGGGCTTGGCACAGATACGCAGTATTTT.

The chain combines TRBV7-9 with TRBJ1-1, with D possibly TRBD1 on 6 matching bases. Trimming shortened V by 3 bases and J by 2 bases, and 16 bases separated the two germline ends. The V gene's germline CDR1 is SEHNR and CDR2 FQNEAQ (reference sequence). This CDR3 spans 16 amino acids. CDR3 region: CASSFTGQVPNTEAFF. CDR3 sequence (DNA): TGTGCCAGCAGCTTCACAGGGCAGGTTCCCAACACTGAAGCTTTCTTT.

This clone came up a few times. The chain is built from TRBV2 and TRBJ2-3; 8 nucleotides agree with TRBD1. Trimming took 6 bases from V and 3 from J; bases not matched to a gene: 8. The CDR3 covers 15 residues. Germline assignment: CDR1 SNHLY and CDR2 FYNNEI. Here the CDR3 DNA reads TGTGCCAGCAGAGCCGACAGGGGTGTTACAGATACGCAGTATTTT. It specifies CASRADRGVTDTQYF.

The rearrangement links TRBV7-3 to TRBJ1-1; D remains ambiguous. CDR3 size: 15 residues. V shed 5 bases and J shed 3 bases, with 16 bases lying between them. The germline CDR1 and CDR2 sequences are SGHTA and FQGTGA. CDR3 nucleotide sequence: TGTGCCAGCAGCCCGGGGAGGGTGGACCACACTGAAGCTTTCTTT. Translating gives CASSPGRVDHTEAFF.

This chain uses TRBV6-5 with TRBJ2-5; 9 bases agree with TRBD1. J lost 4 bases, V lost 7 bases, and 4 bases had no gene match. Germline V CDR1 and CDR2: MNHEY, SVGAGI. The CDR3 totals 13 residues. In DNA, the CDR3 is TGTGCCAGCACCATGACAGGGGGAGAGACCCAGTACTTC. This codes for CASTMTGGETQYF.

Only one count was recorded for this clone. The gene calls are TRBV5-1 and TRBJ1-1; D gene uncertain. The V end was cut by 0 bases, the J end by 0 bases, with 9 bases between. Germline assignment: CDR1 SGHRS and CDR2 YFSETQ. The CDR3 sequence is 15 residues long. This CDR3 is CASSLAYGMNTEAFF. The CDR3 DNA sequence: TGCGCCAGCAGCTTGGCTTACGGGATGAACACTGAAGCTTTCTTT. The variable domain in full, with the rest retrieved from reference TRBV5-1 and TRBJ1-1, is KAGVTQTPRYLIKTRGQQVTLSCSPISGHRSVSWYQQTPGQGLQFLFEYFSETQRNKGNFPGRFSGRQFSNSRSEMNVSTLELGDSALYLCASSLAYGMNTEAFFGQGTRLTVV.

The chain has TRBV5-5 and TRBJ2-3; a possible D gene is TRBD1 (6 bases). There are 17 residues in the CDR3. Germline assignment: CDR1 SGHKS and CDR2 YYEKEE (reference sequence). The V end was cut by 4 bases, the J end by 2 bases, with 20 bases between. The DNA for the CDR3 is TGTGCCAGCAGCCTAGGGGTCGGGACACTTAACACAGATACGCAGTATTTT. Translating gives CASSLGVGTLNTDTQYF.

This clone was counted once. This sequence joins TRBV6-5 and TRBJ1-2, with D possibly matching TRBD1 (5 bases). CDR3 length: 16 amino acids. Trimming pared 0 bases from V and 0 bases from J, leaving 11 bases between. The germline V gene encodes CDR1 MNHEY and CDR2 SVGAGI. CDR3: CASSYSAGRTNYGYTF. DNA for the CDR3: TGTGCCAGCAGTTACTCGGCAGGGCGGACTAACTATGGCTACACCTTC.

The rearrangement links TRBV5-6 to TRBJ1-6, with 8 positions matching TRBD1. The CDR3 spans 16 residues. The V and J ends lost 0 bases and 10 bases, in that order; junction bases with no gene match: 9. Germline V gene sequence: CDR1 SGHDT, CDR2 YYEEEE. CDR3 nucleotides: TGTGCCAGCAGCTTGGTGGACAGGGACTTCCAATCACCCCTCCACTTT. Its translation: CASSLVDRDFQSPLHF.

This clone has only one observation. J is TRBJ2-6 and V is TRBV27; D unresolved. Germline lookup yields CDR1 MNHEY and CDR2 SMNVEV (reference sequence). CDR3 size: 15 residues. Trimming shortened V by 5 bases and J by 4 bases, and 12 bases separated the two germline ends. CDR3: CASSPTLRGANVLTF. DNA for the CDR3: TGTGCCAGCAGTCCTACCCTTAGAGGGGCCAACGTCCTGACTTTC.

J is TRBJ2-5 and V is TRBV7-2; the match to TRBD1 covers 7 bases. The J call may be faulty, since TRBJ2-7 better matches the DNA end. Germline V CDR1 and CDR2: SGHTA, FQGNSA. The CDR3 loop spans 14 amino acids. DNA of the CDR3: TGTGCCAGCAGCTTCCGGACAGGTTCCTACGAGCAGTACTTC. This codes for CASSFRTGSYEQYF.

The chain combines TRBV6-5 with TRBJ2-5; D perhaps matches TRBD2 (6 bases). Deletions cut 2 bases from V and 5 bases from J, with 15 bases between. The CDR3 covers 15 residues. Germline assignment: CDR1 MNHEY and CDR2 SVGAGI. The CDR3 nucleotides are TGTGCCAGCAGTTACGCCGGCAGGGAGGTGGAGACCCAGTACTTC. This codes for CASSYAGREVETQYF.

This CDR3 is CASSLEFSRVKAKNIQYF. The CDR3 DNA sequence: TGTGCCAGCAGCTTAGAATTTTCTCGGGTTAAGGCCAAAAACATTCAGTACTTC. The genes are TRBV7-2 and TRBJ2-4; D not resolved. Trimming shortened V by 1 base and J by 1 base, and 17 bases separated the two germline ends. There are 18 residues in the CDR3. CDR1 is SGHTA and CDR2 is FQGNSA in the germline V gene.

The CDR3 sequence: CASSHRDRVLPQYF. DNA for the CDR3: TGTGCCAGCAGCCACCGGGACAGGGTTTTGCCCCAGTACTTC. The chain joins TRBV11-2 to TRBJ2-5, with TRBD1 matching 9 bases. CDR1 is SGHAT and CDR2 is FQNNGV in the germline V gene. The CDR3 contains 14 residues. Trimming removed 5 bases from V and 9 bases from J; junction bases left unmatched: 10. Supplemented by reference TRBV11-2 and TRBJ2-5, the full variable domain reads EAGVAQSPRYKIIEKRQSVAFWCNPISGHATLYWYQQILGQGPKLLIQFQNNGVVDDSQLPKDRFSAERLKGVDSTLKIQPAKLEDSAVYLCASSHRDRVLPQYFGPGTRLLVL.

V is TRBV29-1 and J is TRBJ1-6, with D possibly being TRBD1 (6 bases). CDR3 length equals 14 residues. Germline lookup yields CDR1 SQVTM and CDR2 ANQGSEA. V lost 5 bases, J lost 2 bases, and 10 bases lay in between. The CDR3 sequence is CSVRGATYNSPLHF. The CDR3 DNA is TGCAGCGTTCGGGGGGCGACCTATAATTCACCCCTCCACTTT.